These T cell receptor beta chains were read from a single sample in a study of T-cell reconstitution after alpha-beta-depleted transplantation in children. TCRdb used MiXCR to reprocess the PCR reads, holding one entry per CDR3 protein. This sample carries 640,000 or so distinct CDR3 sequences, about 15% of them seen once, and the ten largest clones take 1.1%. The specimen was PBMCs from the stem cell graft donor, collected from the stem cell graft. These receptors were collected from a human donor who donated a stem cell graft to a child with acute myeloid leukemia. Each CDR3 is given with its conserved first and last residue. Each record gives: D gene, V gene, clone size, J gene, CDR3 protein, CDR3 DNA. D genes are given only for firm matches. Size is omitted from some rows. Given values are once, few, many or a class for expanded clones.

d_call: .; v_call: TRBV10-3; clone_size: .; j_call: TRBJ2-2; cdr3_aa: CAISEKYEGTNTGELFF; cdr3_nt: TGTGCCATCAGTGAGAAGTACGAGGGTACGAACACCGGGGAGCTGTTTTTT
d_call: .; v_call: TRBV7-3; clone_size: many; j_call: TRBJ2-1; cdr3_aa: CASSLKGTETYNEQFF; cdr3_nt: TGTGCCAGCAGCTTAAAAGGAACGGAGACCTACAATGAGCAGTTCTTC
d_call: .; v_call: TRBV6-1; clone_size: .; j_call: TRBJ2-6; cdr3_aa: CASSRTQSGANVLTF; cdr3_nt: TGTGCCAGCAGTCGAACACAGTCTGGGGCCAACGTCCTGACTTTC
d_call: .; v_call: TRBV6-5; clone_size: .; j_call: TRBJ2-1; cdr3_aa: CASSLGRGPRDEQFF; cdr3_nt: TGTGCCAGCAGTTTAGGACGCGGGCCGCGGGATGAGCAGTTCTTC
d_call: .; v_call: TRBV20-1; clone_size: .; j_call: TRBJ2-3; cdr3_aa: CSARESRGSLTDTQYF; cdr3_nt: TGCAGTGCTAGAGAATCTAGGGGATCCCTCACAGATACGCAGTATTTT
d_call: .; v_call: TRBV20-1; clone_size: many; j_call: TRBJ1-6; cdr3_aa: CSAAQAPLHF; cdr3_nt: TGCAGTGCTGCACAGGCACCCCTCCACTTT
d_call: .; v_call: TRBV4-3; clone_size: many; j_call: TRBJ1-5; cdr3_aa: CASSQDPSSGNQPQHF; cdr3_nt: TGCGCCAGCAGCCAAGATCCGTCCTCGGGCAATCAGCCCCAGCATTTT
d_call: TRBD1; v_call: TRBV11-2; clone_size: .; j_call: TRBJ1-1; cdr3_aa: CAAQGIGNTEAFF; cdr3_nt: TGTGCCGCACAGGGGATTGGGAACACTGAAGCTTTCTTT
d_call: .; v_call: TRBV15; clone_size: .; j_call: TRBJ2-3; cdr3_aa: CATSSLPADTQYF; cdr3_nt: TGTGCCACCAGCAGCCTCCCAGCAGATACGCAGTATTTT
d_call: .; v_call: TRBV12-3/TRBV12-4; clone_size: .; j_call: TRBJ2-3; cdr3_aa: CASSSHLTRTDTQYF; cdr3_nt: TGTGCCAGCAGTTCCCACCTGACCCGCACAGATACGCAGTATTTT
d_call: TRBD2; v_call: TRBV7-2; clone_size: few; j_call: TRBJ2-6; cdr3_aa: CASSRAGSRSGANVLTF; cdr3_nt: TGTGCCAGCAGCCGAGCGGGGTCGCGCTCTGGGGCCAACGTCCTGACTTTC
d_call: TRBD1; v_call: TRBV7-2; clone_size: few; j_call: TRBJ2-5; cdr3_aa: CASSRGTAQETQYF; cdr3_nt: TGTGCCAGCAGCAGAGGGACAGCCCAAGAGACCCAGTACTTC
d_call: .; v_call: TRBV20-1; clone_size: few; j_call: TRBJ1-4; cdr3_aa: CSAPFQGLGIEKLFF; cdr3_nt: TGCAGTGCCCCCTTCCAGGGGCTCGGGATAGAAAAACTGTTTTTT
d_call: .; v_call: TRBV12-3/TRBV12-4; clone_size: many; j_call: TRBJ2-7; cdr3_aa: CASRRGSSYEQYF; cdr3_nt: TGTGCCAGCAGGAGGGGCAGTTCCTACGAGCAGTACTTC
d_call: TRBD1; v_call: TRBV29-1; clone_size: few; j_call: TRBJ1-2; cdr3_aa: CSVDTGDYGYTF; cdr3_nt: TGCAGCGTGGACACAGGGGACTATGGCTACACCTTC
d_call: .; v_call: TRBV15; clone_size: .; j_call: TRBJ1-2; cdr3_aa: CATSSFRNYGYTF; cdr3_nt: TGTGCCACCAGCAGTTTTCGGAACTATGGCTACACCTTC
d_call: TRBD1; v_call: TRBV11-1; clone_size: .; j_call: TRBJ1-1; cdr3_aa: CASSPGQGAKKGNTEAFF; cdr3_nt: TGTGCCAGCAGCCCCGGACAGGGGGCGAAAAAAGGGAACACTGAAGCTTTCTTT
d_call: .; v_call: TRBV12-3/TRBV12-4; clone_size: .; j_call: TRBJ1-1; cdr3_aa: CASSLEGGAAAFF; cdr3_nt: TGTGCCAGCAGTTTGGAGGGGGGCGCCGCTGCTTTCTTT
d_call: TRBD2; v_call: TRBV12-3/TRBV12-4; clone_size: .; j_call: TRBJ2-1; cdr3_aa: CTSSTRLTSASSYNEQFF; cdr3_nt: TGTACCAGCAGTACCCGACTTACTAGCGCAAGCTCCTACAATGAGCAGTTCTTC
d_call: .; v_call: TRBV4-1; clone_size: .; j_call: TRBJ2-2; cdr3_aa: CASSQQGGQTKTGELFF; cdr3_nt: TGCGCCAGCAGCCAACAGGGAGGACAAACAAAGACCGGGGAGCTGTTTTTT
d_call: .; v_call: TRBV15; clone_size: many; j_call: TRBJ1-2; cdr3_aa: CATSSFGDITNYGYTF; cdr3_nt: TGTGCCACCAGCAGTTTTGGGGACATCACTAACTATGGCTACACCTTC
d_call: .; v_call: TRBV4-1; clone_size: .; j_call: TRBJ1-1; cdr3_aa: CASSPTPEQDTEAFF; cdr3_nt: TGCGCCAGCAGCCCTACCCCCGAACAGGACACTGAAGCTTTCTTT
d_call: TRBD1; v_call: TRBV20-1; clone_size: many; j_call: TRBJ1-4; cdr3_aa: CSARDRGAVPPFF; cdr3_nt: TGCAGTGCAAGGGACAGGGGAGCTGTTCCTCCGTTTTTT
d_call: TRBD1; v_call: TRBV20-1; clone_size: many; j_call: TRBJ2-5; cdr3_aa: CSARDGQGAAETQYF; cdr3_nt: TGCAGTGCTAGAGATGGCCAGGGGGCCGCCGAGACCCAGTACTTC
d_call: .; v_call: TRBV9; clone_size: few; j_call: TRBJ1-2; cdr3_aa: CASSVAPGRSNYGYTF; cdr3_nt: TGTGCCAGCAGCGTAGCCCCTGGACGGAGTAACTATGGCTACACCTTC
d_call: TRBD2; v_call: TRBV15; clone_size: .; j_call: TRBJ2-5; cdr3_aa: CATSRGGTSGDQETQYF; cdr3_nt: TGTGCCACCAGCAGAGGTGGAACTAGCGGGGACCAAGAGACCCAGTACTTC
d_call: .; v_call: TRBV12-3/TRBV12-4; clone_size: few; j_call: TRBJ1-1; cdr3_aa: CASGSPREAFF; cdr3_nt: TGTGCCAGCGGATCGCCAAGGGAAGCTTTCTTT
d_call: TRBD1; v_call: TRBV9; clone_size: many; j_call: TRBJ1-6; cdr3_aa: CASSGTGTDNSPLHF; cdr3_nt: TGTGCCAGCAGCGGTACAGGGACAGATAATTCACCCCTCCACTTT
d_call: .; v_call: TRBV4-2; clone_size: many; j_call: TRBJ2-2; cdr3_aa: CASSQEWDGVGELFF; cdr3_nt: TGTGCCAGCAGCCAAGAATGGGATGGTGTGGGGGAGCTGTTTTTT
d_call: .; v_call: TRBV6-5; clone_size: few; j_call: TRBJ1-6; cdr3_aa: CASSYSSGRGSPLHF; cdr3_nt: TGTGCCAGCAGTTACTCGTCAGGGCGAGGGTCACCCCTCCACTTT
d_call: TRBD1; v_call: TRBV15; clone_size: .; j_call: TRBJ1-5; cdr3_aa: CATSRVSTGAQPQHF; cdr3_nt: TGTGCCACCAGCAGAGTGTCAACAGGGGCTCAGCCCCAGCATTTT
d_call: .; v_call: TRBV29-1; clone_size: few; j_call: TRBJ1-2; cdr3_aa: CSGSLRGGPQGYTF; cdr3_nt: TGCAGCGGATCCCTGCGGGGGGGCCCTCAGGGCTACACCTTC
d_call: .; v_call: TRBV16; clone_size: .; j_call: TRBJ1-5; cdr3_aa: CASSQSSRDQPQHF; cdr3_nt: TGTGCCAGCAGCCAATCGTCTAGGGATCAGCCCCAGCATTTT
d_call: TRBD1; v_call: TRBV6-6; clone_size: few; j_call: TRBJ1-1; cdr3_aa: CASSRGEGTEAFF; cdr3_nt: TGTGCCAGCAGCAGGGGGGAAGGCACTGAAGCTTTCTTT
d_call: .; v_call: TRBV29-1; clone_size: many; j_call: TRBJ1-1; cdr3_aa: CSVEFSAATEAFF; cdr3_nt: TGCAGCGTTGAATTTAGTGCCGCCACTGAAGCTTTCTTT
d_call: .; v_call: TRBV6-6; clone_size: .; j_call: TRBJ1-5; cdr3_aa: CASSNRTAEHF; cdr3_nt: TGTGCCAGCAGTAACAGGACAGCTGAGCATTTT
d_call: .; v_call: TRBV5-1; clone_size: many; j_call: TRBJ2-5; cdr3_aa: CASSLWGSTQYF; cdr3_nt: TGCGCCAGCAGCTTGTGGGGCTCGACCCAGTACTTC
d_call: .; v_call: TRBV29-1; clone_size: .; j_call: TRBJ2-3; cdr3_aa: CSTAGVSTDTQYF; cdr3_nt: TGCAGCACTGCAGGGGTAAGCACAGATACGCAGTATTTT
d_call: .; v_call: TRBV20-1; clone_size: few; j_call: TRBJ1-2; cdr3_aa: CSARDLLRSGRTDGYPF; cdr3_nt: TGCAGTGCTAGAGATCTCCTAAGGTCGGGGCGGACGGATGGCTACCCCTTC
d_call: .; v_call: TRBV29-1; clone_size: many; j_call: TRBJ2-3; cdr3_aa: CSVEEAVRTDTQYF; cdr3_nt: TGCAGCGTTGAAGAGGCAGTCCGGACAGATACGCAGTATTTT
d_call: .; v_call: TRBV7-2; clone_size: .; j_call: TRBJ2-2; cdr3_aa: CASSSRRNTGELFF; cdr3_nt: TGTGCCAGCAGCTCCCGGCGGAACACCGGGGAGCTGTTTTTT
d_call: .; v_call: TRBV20-1; clone_size: many; j_call: TRBJ2-1; cdr3_aa: CSARGRSGSYNEQFF; cdr3_nt: TGCAGTGCTAGAGGGAGAAGCGGCTCCTACAATGAGCAGTTCTTC
d_call: .; v_call: TRBV11-1; clone_size: .; j_call: TRBJ2-1; cdr3_aa: CASSLSWGKGQNYNEQFF; cdr3_nt: TGTGCCAGCAGCTTATCCTGGGGCAAAGGTCAGAACTACAATGAGCAGTTCTTC